This T cell receptor beta chain was captured by sequencing in a study of identical twins. In germline, CDR1 is SGHRS, CDR2 YFSETQ. V was trimmed by 7 bases and J by 0 bases, leaving 11 bases between them. The CDR3 runs to 15 residues. Regarding the study as a whole: Cord blood's abundant beta clonotypes had fewer insertions, unlike memory repertoires. Interpretation of the results relied on cross-sectional statistical analysis and not on following the same donors.

Turning to this clonotype: What it binds is not known.

TCRdb independently ran MiXCR on the 5' RACE reads; one entry per CDR3 protein. Of around 490,000 distinct CDR3 sequences in the sample, approximately 20% are singletons; the top ten hold around 0.48%. The same data also went into a second study, on yellow fever vaccine responses in identical twins.

The TCR originated in a woman under 30 in good health. Source material: CD4+ T cells sorted from blood. The chain joins TRBV5-1 to TRBJ2-6; D is unclear. The CDR3 loop is CASQVGNSGANVLTF. DNA of the CDR3: TGCGCCAGCCAGGTCGGCAACTCTGGGGCCAACGTCCTGACTTTC.